The source of this T cell receptor (beta chain) is a study of beta chain features in type 1 diabetes. Whole-study results and caveats: cDNA-based sequencing might over-represent cells highly expressing TCR. Shorter templates might be favored by PCR, equally in patients and controls.

CD4+ naive, central memory, regulatory and stem cell-like memory subsets were isolated by sorting on CD45RO/CCR7/CD25/CD127/CD95/CD27. With 7 bases clipped from V and 4 bases from J, the junction kept 14 bases outside the gene matches. The V gene's germline CDR1 is LNHDA and CDR2 SQIVND (reference sequence). The CDR3 covers 16 residues. Comment on this clone: Its antigen is unknown.

Of the isolated RNA, all was reverse transcribed, and so the sequenced material was expressed TCRB transcripts. The study obtained an average of about 1.01 million reads from stem cell-like memory T cell samples. Clones were read by immunoSEQ multiplex PCR, and TCRdb kept only the in-frame ones, dropping some. The sample consists of over 100,000 clones, around 40% of them appearing once. The sample comprised stem cell memory CD4+ T cells from blood. V usage is TRBV19 and J usage is TRBJ2-7, with 9 bases aligning to TRBD1. The TCR was taken from a woman aged 18-29 years in good health. CDR3 residues: CASMQYTDRGKYEQYF. CDR3 nucleotides: TGTGCCAGTATGCAGTACACGGACAGGGGCAAGTACGAGCAGTACTTC. Using reference TRBV19 and TRBJ2-7 for the parts outside the CDR3, the full variable domain is DGGITQSPKYLFRKEGQNVTLSCEQNLNHDAMYWYRQDPGQGLRLIYYSQIVNDFQKGDIAEGYSVSREKKESFPLTVTSAQKNPTAFYLCASMQYTDRGKYEQYFGPGTRLTVT.